The 14 T cell receptor beta chains below all came from one sample that was sequenced in a study of T cells in Graves' hyperthyroidism and ophthalmopathy. Authors of the study amplified TCR beta CDR3 regions from RNA transcripts. A first-round RT-PCR of the TCR CDR3 used the HTBI primer set. MiXCR, run by TCRdb on the multiplex PCR reads, gives a single entry per CDR3 protein. The sample yields about 530,000 distinct CDR3 sequences, about 15% seen once. Input material: blood. The receptors derive from a woman between 18 and 29 years old with Graves' ophthalmopathy.

This clonotype was recorded at least ten times. The chain has TRBV28 and TRBJ1-5, with D perhaps matching TRBD1 (5 bases). Germline assignment: CDR1 MDHEN and CDR2 SYDVKM. Trimming left V 1 base short and J 3 bases short, with 13 bases between. The CDR3 extends over 16 amino acids. The CDR3 bases are TGTGCCAGCAGTTTATTTCCAGGGAGGGTCAATCAGCCCCAGCATTTT. Protein sequence: CASSLFPGRVNQPQHF.

This clonotype occurred a few times. The chain carries TRBV6-5 and TRBJ2-7; perhaps TRBD1 as D (5 bases). The CDR3 spans 15 residues. The V and J ends lost 2 bases and 0 bases respectively, with 11 bases between them. Germline assignment: CDR1 MNHEY and CDR2 SVGAGI. The CDR3, as DNA: TGTGCCAGCAGTTACGGGCAGGGATCCTCCTACGAGCAGTACTTC. Translation: CASSYGQGSSYEQYF.

Only a few counts were recorded for this clonotype. The chain carries TRBV7-3 and TRBJ1-2; the D gene is possibly TRBD1 (5 bases). The germline CDR1 and CDR2 sequences are SGHTA and FQGTGA. This CDR3 spans 17 amino acids. V shed 5 bases and J shed 2 bases, with 21 bases lying between them. Here the CDR3 DNA reads TGTGCCAGCAGCCCTACCCCCTGGAGACAGCTGAACTATGGCTACACCTTC. It is translated as CASSPTPWRQLNYGYTF.

The chain uses TRBV24-1 and TRBJ1-2; TRBD1 is a possible D gene (5 bases). The CDR3 covers 12 residues. V dropped 12 bases and J dropped 7 bases, with 17 bases sitting between them. The germline CDR1 and CDR2 sequences are KGHDR and SFDVKD. In DNA, the CDR3 is TGTGCCCGAGTACAGGCATGGGGTGGCTACACCTTC. It is translated as CARVQAWGGYTF.

The chain joins TRBV4-1 to TRBJ1-1; D may be TRBD1 (5 bases). CDR1 and CDR2 from the germline V gene are MGHRA and YSYEKL. The CDR3 has 15 amino acids. V gave up 5 bases and J gave up 0 bases, with 13 bases separating them. The CDR3 region has the DNA TGCGCCAGCAGCAGCGGGGGGTGGATGAACACTGAAGCTTTCTTT. Encoded protein: CASSSGGWMNTEAFF.

V is TRBV6-5 and J is TRBJ2-7, with TRBD2 matching over 7 bases. After removal of 0 bases from V and 2 bases from J, the junction contained 4 bases not matched to a gene. CDR1 MNHEY and CDR2 SVGAGI come from the germline V gene. There are 15 residues in the CDR3. CDR3 nucleotide sequence: TGTGCCAGCAGTTACTCGAACCGGGGGGCCTACGAGCAGTACTTC. It is translated as CASSYSNRGAYEQYF.

This clonotype occurred many times. The chain carries TRBV30 and TRBJ2-3, with TRBD1 matching 7 bases. Germline assignment: CDR1 GTSNPN and CDR2 SVGIG (reference sequence). This CDR3 has 16 residues. V lost 0 bases, J lost 0 bases, and 6 bases stayed unmatched. The chain's CDR3 is CAWSVPAGGSTDTQYF. The CDR3 DNA sequence: TGTGCCTGGAGTGTACCGGCAGGGGGTAGCACAGATACGCAGTATTTT.

This clonotype was counted at least ten times. The chain has TRBV11-2 and TRBJ1-1; D is uncertain. The germline V gene encodes CDR1 SGHAT and CDR2 FQNNGV. V lost 1 base and J lost 11, with 8 bases in between. CDR3 length: 11 residues. The DNA for the CDR3 is TGTGCCAGCAGCTTAGGCCCGATCGCTTTCTTT. Protein product: CASSLGPIAFF.

This clonotype was counted a few times. The chain couples TRBV19 to TRBJ2-7; weak D call: TRBD1 (8 bases). This CDR3 is 15 amino acids long. V was cut by 4 bases and J by 2 bases, with 15 bases left in between. Germline lookup yields CDR1 LNHDA and CDR2 SQIVND (reference sequence). The DNA of the CDR3 is TGTGCCAGTAGTACAACAGGGGGGGGAACCTACGAGCAGTACTTC. Protein: CASSTTGGGTYEQYF.

The chain couples TRBV7-9 to TRBJ2-7, with 8 bases aligning to TRBD1. Germline CDR1 reads SEHNR; CDR2 reads FQNEAQ (reference sequence). CDR3 length: 15 amino acids. The junction had 8 bases not matched to a gene; V was cut back by 5 bases and J by 2 bases. CDR3 protein: CASSKQGGKAYEQYF. CDR3 nucleotides: TGTGCCAGCAGCAAACAGGGGGGTAAGGCCTACGAGCAGTACTTC.

In its sample, this clonotype was seen many times. This chain joins TRBV3-1 and TRBJ2-7; TRBD1 matches at 10 bases. The germline CDR1 and CDR2 sequences are LGHDT and YNNKEL (reference sequence). Trimming removed 4 bases from V and 5 bases from J; junction bases left unmatched: 8. This CDR3 region has 15 residues. CDR3 nucleotide sequence: TGTGCCAGCAGCCGAGGGCGACAGGGGGCTAACGAGCAGTACTTC. This encodes CASSRGRQGANEQYF.

This clonotype was found many times. This sequence joins TRBV10-3 and TRBJ1-1; TRBD1 aligns across 8 bases. Germline V gene lookup returns CDR1 ENHRY and CDR2 SYGVKD. This CDR3 has 16 amino acids. V shed 0 bases, J shed 4 bases, and the junction held 7 bases outside the gene matches. The CDR3 is CAISESSGQGGTEAFF. CDR3 sequence (DNA): TGTGCCATCAGTGAGTCGTCCGGACAGGGAGGCACTGAAGCTTTCTTT.

This clonotype was counted many times. This chain connects TRBV11-3 to TRBJ2-5; D may be TRBD1 (6 bases). Trimming took 4 bases from V and 1 from J, leaving 13 bases between them. Per the germline V gene, CDR1 is SGHNT and CDR2 is YENEEA. The CDR3 is made up of 15 amino acids. The CDR3 loop is CASSSGQGIQETQYF. The DNA for the CDR3 is TGTGCCAGCAGCTCTGGGCAGGGGATCCAAGAGACCCAGTACTTC.

At least ten counts were recorded for this clonotype. The V gene is TRBV11-2, the J gene TRBJ2-5; 11 bases match TRBD2. Germline V gene lookup returns CDR1 SGHAT and CDR2 FQNNGV. The CDR3 runs 18 residues. Trimming cost V 2 bases and J 5 bases; bases outside gene matches: 13. CDR3 nucleotide sequence: TGTGCCAGCAGCTTATGGGTACTAGCGGGGGATTTATTTGAGACCCAGTACTTC. Its translation is CASSLWVLAGDLFETQYF.